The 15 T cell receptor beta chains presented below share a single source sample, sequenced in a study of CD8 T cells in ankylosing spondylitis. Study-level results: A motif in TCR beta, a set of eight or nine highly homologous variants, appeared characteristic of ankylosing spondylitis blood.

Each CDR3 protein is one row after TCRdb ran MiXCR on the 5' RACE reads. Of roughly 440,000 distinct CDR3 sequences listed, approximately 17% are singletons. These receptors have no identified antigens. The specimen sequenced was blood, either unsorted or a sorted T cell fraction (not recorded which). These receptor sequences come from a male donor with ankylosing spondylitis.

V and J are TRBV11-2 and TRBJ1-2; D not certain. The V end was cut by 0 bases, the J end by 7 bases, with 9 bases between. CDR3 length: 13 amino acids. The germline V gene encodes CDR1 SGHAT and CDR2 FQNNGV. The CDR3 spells CASSLDWRAGYTF. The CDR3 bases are TGTGCCAGCAGCTTAGATTGGAGGGCTGGCTACACCTTC.

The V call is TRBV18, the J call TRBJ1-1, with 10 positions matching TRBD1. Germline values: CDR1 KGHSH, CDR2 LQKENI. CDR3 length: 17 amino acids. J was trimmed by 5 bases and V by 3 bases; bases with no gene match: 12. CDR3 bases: TGTGCCAGCTCACCGACGGGACAGGGGAAAGGAAAAACTGAAGCTTTCTTT. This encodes CASSPTGQGKGKTEAFF.

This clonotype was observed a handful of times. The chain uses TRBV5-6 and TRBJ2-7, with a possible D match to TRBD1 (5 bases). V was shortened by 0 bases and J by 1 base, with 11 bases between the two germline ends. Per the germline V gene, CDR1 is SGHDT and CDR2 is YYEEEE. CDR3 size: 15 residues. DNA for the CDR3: TGTGCCAGCAGCTTGGGCAGGGCTACATCCTACGAGCAGTACTTC. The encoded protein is CASSLGRATSYEQYF.

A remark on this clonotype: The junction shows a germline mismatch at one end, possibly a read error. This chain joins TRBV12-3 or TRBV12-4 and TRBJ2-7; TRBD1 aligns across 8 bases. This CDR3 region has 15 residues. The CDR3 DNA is TGTGCCAGCGGTTTAGGACAGGGCCTCACCTACGAGCAGTACTTC. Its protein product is CASGLGQGLTYEQYF.

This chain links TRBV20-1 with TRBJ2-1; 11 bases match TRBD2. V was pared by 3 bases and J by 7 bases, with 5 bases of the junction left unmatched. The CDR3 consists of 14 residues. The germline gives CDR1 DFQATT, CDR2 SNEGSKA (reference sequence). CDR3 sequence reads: CSASSGRAQNEQFF. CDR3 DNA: TGCAGTGCTAGTAGCGGGAGGGCCCAGAATGAGCAGTTCTTC.

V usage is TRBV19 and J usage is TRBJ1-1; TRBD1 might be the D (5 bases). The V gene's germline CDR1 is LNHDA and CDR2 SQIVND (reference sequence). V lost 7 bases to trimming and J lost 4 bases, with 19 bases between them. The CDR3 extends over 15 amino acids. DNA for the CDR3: TGTGCCAGTACCCCAGGCGGGGGACGAGGCACTGAAGCTTTCTTT. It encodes CASTPGGGRGTEAFF.

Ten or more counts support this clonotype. CDR3 sequence: CASSQGQGNEQFF. The CDR3 DNA reads TGCGCCAGCAGCCAGGGACAGGGGAATGAGCAGTTCTTC. The chain has TRBV4-1 and TRBJ2-1; TRBD1 matches 10 bases. The CDR3 loop spans 13 amino acids. V lost 3 bases and J lost 7; bases outside the gene matches: 0. Germline loops: CDR1 MGHRA, CDR2 YSYEKL.

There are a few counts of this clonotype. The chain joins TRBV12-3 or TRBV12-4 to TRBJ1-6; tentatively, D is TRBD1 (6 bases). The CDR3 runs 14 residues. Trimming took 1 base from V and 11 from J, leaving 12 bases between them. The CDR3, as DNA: TGTGCCAGCAGTTTAGTAGGGGGATCGGCACCCCTCCACTTT. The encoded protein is CASSLVGGSAPLHF.

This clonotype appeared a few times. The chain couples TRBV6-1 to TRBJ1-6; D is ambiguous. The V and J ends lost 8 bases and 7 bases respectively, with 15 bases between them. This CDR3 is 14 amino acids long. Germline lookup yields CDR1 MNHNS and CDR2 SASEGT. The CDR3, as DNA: TGTGCCAGCCTGAACAGACCGAGCAATTCACCCCTCCACTTT. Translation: CASLNRPSNSPLHF.

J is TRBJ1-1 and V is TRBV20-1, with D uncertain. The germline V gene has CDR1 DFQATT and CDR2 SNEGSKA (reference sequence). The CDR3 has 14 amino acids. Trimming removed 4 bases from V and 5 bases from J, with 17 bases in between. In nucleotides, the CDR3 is TGCAGTGCTACCTCGTGGAGGGTGGGGACTGAAGCTTTCTTT. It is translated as CSATSWRVGTEAFF.

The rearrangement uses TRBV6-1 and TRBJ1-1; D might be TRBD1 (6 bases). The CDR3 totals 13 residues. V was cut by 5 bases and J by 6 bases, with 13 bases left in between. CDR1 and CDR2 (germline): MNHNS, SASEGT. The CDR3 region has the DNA TGTGCCAGCAGTAGACGGGACATCCCTGAAGCTTTCTTT. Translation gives CASSRRDIPEAFF.

CDR3 amino acids: CSARRPARGTIYGYTF. Here the CDR3 DNA reads TGCAGTGCTAGACGCCCCGCCAGGGGGACGATCTATGGCTACACCTTC. This chain uses TRBV20-1 with TRBJ1-2, with 7 nucleotides matching TRBD1. This CDR3 spans 16 amino acids. The germline gives CDR1 DFQATT, CDR2 SNEGSKA (reference sequence). Trimming removed 2 bases from V and 4 bases from J; junction bases left unmatched: 13.

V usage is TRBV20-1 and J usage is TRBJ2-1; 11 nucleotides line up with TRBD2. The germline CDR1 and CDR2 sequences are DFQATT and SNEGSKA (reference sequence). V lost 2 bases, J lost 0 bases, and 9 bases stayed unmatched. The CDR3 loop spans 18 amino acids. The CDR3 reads CSARLAGGPPLSYNEQFF. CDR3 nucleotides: TGCAGTGCTAGACTAGCGGGAGGTCCCCCACTCTCCTACAATGAGCAGTTCTTC.

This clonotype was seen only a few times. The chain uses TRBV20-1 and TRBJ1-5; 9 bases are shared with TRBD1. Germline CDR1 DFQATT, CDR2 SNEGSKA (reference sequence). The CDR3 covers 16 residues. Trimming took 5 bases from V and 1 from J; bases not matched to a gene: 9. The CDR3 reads CSAYPGQGRSNQPQHF. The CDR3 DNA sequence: TGCAGTGCTTATCCGGGACAGGGAAGAAGCAATCAGCCCCAGCATTTT.

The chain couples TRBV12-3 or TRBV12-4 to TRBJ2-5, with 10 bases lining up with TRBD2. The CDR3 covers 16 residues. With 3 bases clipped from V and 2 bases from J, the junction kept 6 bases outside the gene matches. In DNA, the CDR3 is TGTGCCAGCAGTTTTATTAGCGGGGGGTATCAAGAGACCCAGTACTTC. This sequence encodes CASSFISGGYQETQYF.